The clone carrying this T cell receptor beta chain was recorded at least ten times. Its antigen is currently unknown. With iRepertoire HTBI primers and Arm-PCR of CDR3 regions, TCR beta libraries were built. MiXCR, applied by TCRdb to the multiplex PCR reads, yields one record per CDR3 protein. The sample carries about 470,000 distinct CDR3 sequences, around 20% recorded once. Time point noted: persistent/refractory GD, antithyroid drugs over 5 years with positive TRAb. Generation of the TCR library employed RNA extracted from PBMCs. Patients came from an endocrinology department in Xi'an, China. The V end was cut by 7 bases, the J end by 4 bases, with 13 bases between. This CDR3 comprises 12 residues. In germline, CDR1 is DFQATT, CDR2 SNEGSKA (reference sequence). This sample is part of a study of regulatory T cells in long-lasting Graves disease. On the study more broadly: More than 5 years of antithyroid drugs with positive TSH receptor antibodies defined persistent Graves' disease.

Study-level points and caveats: Favoring TRBV28, TRBJ1-2 and TRBJ2-5 was a feature seen in persistent disease. The TCR repertoire of persistent Graves' patients was less diverse than that of newly diagnosed ones.

This specimen was peripheral blood mononuclear cells (PBMCs), taken when the disease was refractory, from a patient treated with antithyroid drugs. The sequence derives from a female donor with Graves disease. The chain recombines TRBV20-1 with TRBJ2-5, with D perhaps matching TRBD2 (6 bases). CDR3 protein: CSGSGVGETQYF. Here the CDR3 DNA reads TGCAGTGGATCGGGAGTCGGAGAGACCCAGTACTTC.